The 20 T cell receptor beta chains below come from one sample, sequenced in a study of high-grade serous ovarian cancer treatment subgroups. The protocol was immunoSEQ multiplex PCR, while the TCRdb copy is restricted to in-frame clones and leaves out a portion. The sample lists approximately 30,000 clones, approximately 79% occurring once. Tumor samples were obtained before definitive surgery or chemotherapy. The specimen sequenced was tumor tissue. The source of these receptors is a human donor with high-grade serous ovarian cancer.

The rearrangement joins TRBV9 to TRBJ2-5; D might be TRBD1 or TRBD2, each matching 5 bases. The CDR3 length is 17 residues. Per germline, CDR1 SGDLS and CDR2 YYNGEE. V shed 0 bases and J shed 4 bases, with 19 bases lying between them. CDR3 sequence: CASSVGRGWGNGETQYF. CDR3 bases: TGTGCCAGCAGCGTAGGTCGGGGATGGGGGAATGGAGAGACCCAGTACTTC. The full variable domain, rest sourced from reference TRBV9 and TRBJ2-5, is DSGVTQTPKHLITATGQRVTLRCSPRSGDLSVYWYQQSLDQGLQFLIQYYNGEERAKGNILERFSAQQFPDLHSELNLSSLELGDSALYFCASSVGRGWGNGETQYFGPGTRLLVL.

This chain links TRBV7-8 with TRBJ2-7; no clear D gene. The V and J ends lost 4 bases and 9 bases respectively, with 19 bases between them. The CDR3 extends over 14 amino acids. CDR1 SGHVS and CDR2 FQNEAQ come from the germline V gene. The DNA for the CDR3 is TGTGCCAGCAGCTCCTCAGAGCCCCCACCTCGGCAGTACTTC. Its translation: CASSSSEPPPRQYF.

J is TRBJ2-1 and V is TRBV5-1; D is unclear. This CDR3 region has 15 residues. V lost 2 bases and J lost 1, with 10 bases in between. The germline V gene has CDR1 SGHRS and CDR2 YFSETQ. The CDR3 region is CASSLQPASYNEQFF. The CDR3 nucleotides read TGCGCCAGCAGCTTACAGCCAGCTTCCTACAATGAGCAGTTCTTC.

The rearrangement links TRBV9 to TRBJ2-1, with 8 bases fitting TRBD1. CDR3 length: 15 amino acids. CDR1 is SGDLS and CDR2 is YYNGEE in the germline V gene. V trimming: 0 bases; J trimming: 2 bases; junction bases outside the gene matches: 1. CDR3 sequence reads: CASSVGGQAYNEQFF. In nucleotides, the CDR3 is TGTGCCAGCAGCGTAGGGGGACAGGCCTACAATGAGCAGTTCTTC.

The chain links TRBV28 to TRBJ2-7; 13 bases align to TRBD2. Germline lookup yields CDR1 MDHEN and CDR2 SYDVKM. Losses at the gene ends were 6 bases for V and 3 bases for J; bases not matched to a gene: 5. The CDR3 is 15 amino acids. CDR3 coding DNA: TGTGCCAGCAGGCCTACTAGCGGGGGGGTCTACGAGCAGTACTTC. As protein: CASRPTSGGVYEQYF.

The chain links TRBV5-1 to TRBJ1-5; no reliable D call. The CDR3 extends over 14 amino acids. The V gene's germline CDR1 is SGHRS and CDR2 YFSETQ. V was pared by 0 bases and J by 0 bases, with 4 bases between. The CDR3 coding sequence is TGCGCCAGCAGCTTGGACGGTAGCAATCAGCCCCAGCATTTT. Its protein product is CASSLDGSNQPQHF.

This clone was seen a single time. This chain links TRBV19 with TRBJ2-3; D is possibly TRBD2 (5 bases). CDR3 length: 15 residues. Germline V CDR1 and CDR2: LNHDA, SQIVND (reference sequence). The V gene lost 3 bases and the J gene lost 7 bases, with 17 bases spanning the gap. CDR3 DNA: TGTGCCAGTAGTATTATGAGGGTAGCTTGGTATACGCAGTATTTT. This gives the protein CASSIMRVAWYTQYF.

The rearrangement uses TRBV4-2 and TRBJ2-1; 7 nucleotides agree with TRBD2. The germline V gene has CDR1 LGHNA and CDR2 YNFKEQ. The V segment lost 4 bases and the J segment 9 bases; nucleotides outside the gene matches: 12. The CDR3 is 15 amino acids. The CDR3: CASSPLGGSRGEQFF. As DNA, the CDR3 is TGTGCCAGCAGCCCCCTGGGGGGGAGTCGGGGTGAGCAGTTCTTC.

The chain recombines TRBV19 with TRBJ2-1; possible D gene TRBD2, 6 bases. Germline V lookup: CDR1 LNHDA, CDR2 SQIVND (reference sequence). The CDR3 runs to 15 residues. V lost 4 bases, J lost 7 bases, and 17 bases lay in between. CDR3 nucleotide sequence: TGTGCCAGTAGTACCGGGGGTCGGGCGCATAATGAGCAGTTCTTC. This translates into CASSTGGRAHNEQFF.

The rearrangement joins TRBV18 to TRBJ2-4, with 7 nucleotides matching TRBD2. Per the germline V gene, CDR1 is KGHSH and CDR2 is LQKENI. V gave up 0 bases and J gave up 3 bases; unmatched junction bases: 5. The CDR3 is 16 amino acids. The CDR3 nucleotides are TGTGCCAGCTCACCACCCGGGGGGTCGGGCAAAAACATTCAGTACTTC. It translates to CASSPPGGSGKNIQYF.

V is TRBV11-2 and J is TRBJ2-1, with 7 bases lining up with TRBD2. This CDR3 is 14 amino acids long. J was trimmed by 8 bases and V by 2 bases; bases with no gene match: 6. Germline V gene lookup returns CDR1 SGHAT and CDR2 FQNNGV. This CDR3 is CASSLTAGDDEQFF. In nucleotides, the CDR3 is TGTGCCAGCAGCTTAACGGCGGGGGACGATGAGCAGTTCTTC.

J is TRBJ1-5 and V is TRBV6-4; D uncertain. V gave up 0 bases and J gave up 5 bases, with 8 bases separating them. The CDR3 is 14 residues long. CDR1 MRHNA and CDR2 SNTAGT come from the germline V gene. DNA for the CDR3: TGTGCCAGCAGTGACTCAGAGAGGGATCAGCCCCAGCATTTT. Its translation: CASSDSERDQPQHF.

The V gene is TRBV4-2, the J gene TRBJ2-7; unclear D gene. Trimming removed 3 bases from V and 7 bases from J, with 13 bases in between. This CDR3 has 13 residues. Germline CDR1 and CDR2: LGHNA and YNFKEQ. DNA of the CDR3: TGTGCCAGCAGCCAGTTATATACTGGAGAGCAGTACTTC. Its protein product is CASSQLYTGEQYF.

This chain joins TRBV27 and TRBJ2-1; D remains unclear. The germline V gene has CDR1 MNHEY and CDR2 SMNVEV (reference sequence). V lost 7 bases and J lost 4, with 14 bases in between. The CDR3 has 14 amino acids. CDR3 nucleotides: TGTGCCAGCAAGGAGAATTCCAATTACAATGAGCAGTTCTTC. This sequence encodes CASKENSNYNEQFF.

The chain carries TRBV7-9 and TRBJ2-7; 10 positions match TRBD2. This CDR3 comprises 17 residues. The junction had 11 bases not matched to a gene; V was cut back by 5 bases and J by 1 base. CDR1 and CDR2 (germline): SEHNR, FQNEAQ (reference sequence). In DNA form, the CDR3 reads TGTGCCAGCAGCCAATATCGACCTAGCGGGGGTTCCTACGAGCAGTACTTC. It is translated as CASSQYRPSGGSYEQYF.

V usage is TRBV6-4 and J usage is TRBJ1-5; D is undetermined. From germline, CDR1 is MRHNA and CDR2 SNTAGT. Trimming removed 5 bases at V and 5 bases at J, with 10 bases between. The CDR3 length is 13 residues. As DNA, the CDR3 is TGTGCCAGCAGTCTGGCCGAGGATCAGCCCCAGCATTTT. As protein: CASSLAEDQPQHF.

The table lists this clone with a count of one. The rearrangement uses TRBV5-6 and TRBJ2-4, with D unresolved. V was trimmed by 1 base and J by 6 bases, leaving 23 bases between them. Per germline, CDR1 SGHDT and CDR2 YYEEEE. This CDR3 has 18 amino acids. As DNA, the CDR3 is TGTGCCAGCAGCTTGCCTGGTTCTTCGGAACAGACTTCAAACATTCAGTACTTC. As protein: CASSLPGSSEQTSNIQYF.

The rearrangement uses TRBV5-4 and TRBJ2-5; D remains unclear. The assigned J gene may be wrong: the sequence end matches TRBJ2-7 better. This CDR3 has 13 residues. Germline CDR1 is SGHNT and CDR2 is YYREEE (reference sequence). CDR3 loop: CASRKGMDYEQYF. In DNA form, the CDR3 reads TGTGCCAGCAGAAAGGGAATGGACTACGAGCAGTACTTC.

This chain links TRBV28 with TRBJ2-2, with 9 bases fitting TRBD2. In germline, CDR1 is MDHEN, CDR2 SYDVKM. The length of the CDR3 is 15 residues. The junction had 3 bases not matched to a gene; V was cut back by 6 bases and J by 1 base. In DNA form, the CDR3 reads TGTGCCAGCAGCCGACTAGCGGTGAACACCGGGGAGCTGTTTTTT. It encodes CASSRLAVNTGELFF.

CDR3: CASKTSGSTGEQYF. Written as DNA, the CDR3 is TGTGCCAGCAAAACTAGCGGGAGTACCGGCGAGCAGTACTTC. The chain employs TRBV6-1 and TRBJ2-7, with TRBD2 matching over 11 bases. This CDR3 comprises 14 residues. CDR1 is MNHNS, CDR2 SASEGT, per germline. With V trimmed by 7 bases and J by 6 bases, 8 bases remained unmatched.